The 15 T cell receptor beta chains below were found in one sample sequenced in a study of CD8+ T cells in alopecia areata. Following RNA extraction, reverse transcription yielded cDNA that acted as the sequencing template. The protocol was immunoSEQ multiplex PCR, while the TCRdb copy is restricted to in-frame clones and leaves out a portion. Here the sample spans about 69,000 clones, about three fifths being singletons. Sequencing used CD8+ T cells sorted from blood, obtained at week 0. These TCRs come from a human donor with alopecia areata.

This clone has more than one count but fewer than ten. The CDR3 loop reads CASSLATAAKYEQYF. In DNA, the CDR3 is TGTGCCAGCAGCTTAGCGACAGCGGCCAAATACGAGCAGTACTTC. The chain carries TRBV7-8 and TRBJ2-7; either TRBD1 or TRBD2 may fit D (5 bases each). V lost 0 bases and J lost 4, with 13 bases in between. The CDR3 is 15 amino acids. Germline CDR1 SGHVS, CDR2 FQNEAQ.

A few counts support this clone. This chain connects TRBV19 to TRBJ2-7, with D perhaps matching TRBD2 (6 bases). V was shortened by 5 bases and J by 1 base, with 12 bases between the two germline ends. This CDR3 spans 14 amino acids. Per the germline V gene, CDR1 is LNHDA and CDR2 is SQIVND (reference sequence). DNA of the CDR3: TGTGCCAGTAGTTTACAGCGGGCGTCCTACGAGCAGTACTTC. Translating it yields CASSLQRASYEQYF.

The V call is TRBV29-1, the J call TRBJ2-3; tentatively, D is TRBD1 (5 bases). This CDR3 contains 15 residues. The germline CDR1 and CDR2 sequences are SQVTM and ANQGSEA. Trimming cost V 0 bases and J 1 base, with 11 bases left between them. For the CDR3, the DNA is TGCAGCGTTGAAGAAAGGGGCTTGGGCACAGATACGCAGTATTTT. Translation: CSVEERGLGTDTQYF.

The chain employs TRBV7-9 and TRBJ2-1, with D perhaps assigned TRBD1 or TRBD2 (5 bases each). Trimming left V 0 bases short and J 6 bases short, with 9 bases between. In germline, CDR1 is SEHNR, CDR2 FQNEAQ (reference sequence). This CDR3 contains 14 residues. CDR3 residues: CASSLARGVNEQFF. CDR3 in DNA: TGTGCCAGCAGCTTAGCGCGAGGGGTCAATGAGCAGTTCTTC.

This clone has only a few counts. This chain links TRBV28 with TRBJ2-4; 7 bases are shared with TRBD2. CDR3 length: 14 amino acids. Germline CDR1 and CDR2: MDHEN and SYDVKM. V lost 5 bases and J lost 6; bases outside the gene matches: 7. The CDR3 DNA reads TGTGCCAGCAGTGGGGGGGAAGTCGGAAACATTCAGTACTTC. Translation gives CASSGGEVGNIQYF.

The chain uses TRBV27 and TRBJ2-7, with 11 bases fitting TRBD2. V lost 0 bases and J lost 5; bases outside the gene matches: 3. The CDR3 length is 15 residues. Looked up from germline, CDR1 is MNHEY and CDR2 is SMNVEV (reference sequence). The CDR3 is CASSLSGLAGHEQYF. DNA for the CDR3: TGTGCCAGCAGTTTATCAGGACTAGCGGGTCACGAGCAGTACTTC.

The chain has TRBV18 and TRBJ2-7; 8 positions agree with TRBD1. Looked up from germline, CDR1 is KGHSH and CDR2 is LQKENI. V lost 2 bases and J lost 2; bases outside the gene matches: 8. This CDR3 spans 16 amino acids. The CDR3 is CASSPYYQGAPYEQYF. The CDR3 DNA sequence: TGTGCCAGCTCACCATATTACCAGGGGGCACCCTACGAGCAGTACTTC. The complete variable domain, with remaining parts taken from reference TRBV18 and TRBJ2-7, reads NAGVMQNPRHLVRRRGQEARLRCSPMKGHSHVYWYRQLPEEGLKFMVYLQKENIIDESGMPKERFSAEFPKEGPSILRIQQVVRGDSAAYFCASSPYYQGAPYEQYFGPGTRLTVT.

This clone was counted only a few times. J is TRBJ1-2 and V is TRBV29-1, with D tentatively TRBD1 (6 bases). The CDR3 has 15 residues. Trimming pared 6 bases from V and 0 bases from J, leaving 17 bases between. Germline V gene lookup returns CDR1 SQVTM and CDR2 ANQGSEA. CDR3: CSVDPMDSTNYGYTF. Written as DNA, the CDR3 is TGCAGCGTCGACCCCATGGACAGCACTAACTATGGCTACACCTTC. Looking up the rest from reference TRBV29-1 and TRBJ1-2 gives the full variable domain: SAVISQKPSRDICQRGTSLTIQCQVDSQVTMMFWYRQQPGQSLTLIATANQGSEATYESGFVIDKFPISRPNLTFSTLTVSNMSPEDSSIYLCSVDPMDSTNYGYTFGSGTRLTVV.

The chain uses TRBV5-6 and TRBJ1-4; D might be TRBD1 (5 bases). Germline CDR1 is SGHDT and CDR2 is YYEEEE. CDR3 length: 17 amino acids. V shed 0 bases and J shed 5 bases, with 17 bases lying between them. The CDR3 region has the DNA TGTGCCAGCAGCTTGGCCTCTTTAGGGGCGCGGAATGAAAAACTGTTTTTT. This codes for CASSLASLGARNEKLFF.

This clone was seen a handful of times. The gene calls are TRBV6-1 and TRBJ1-1, with 11 bases identical to TRBD1. This CDR3 region has 16 residues. Germline lookup yields CDR1 MNHNS and CDR2 SASEGT. V lost 1 base and J lost 2; bases outside the gene matches: 3. Here the CDR3 DNA reads TGTGCCAGCAGTGAAGAGGGGACAGGGGGAAACACTGAAGCTTTCTTT. Translated: CASSEEGTGGNTEAFF.

The chain links TRBV7-9 to TRBJ2-7, with unresolved D. V dropped 5 bases and J dropped 4 bases, with 9 bases sitting between them. This CDR3 has 12 amino acids. From germline, CDR1 is SEHNR and CDR2 FQNEAQ (reference sequence). The CDR3 DNA is TGTGCCAGCAGCGTAATCCATTACGAGCAGTACTTC. Translated: CASSVIHYEQYF.

The rearrangement joins TRBV28 to TRBJ2-2; perhaps TRBD1 as D (6 bases). V was shortened by 2 bases and J by 3 bases, with 7 bases between the two germline ends. The CDR3 spans 14 residues. The germline CDR1 and CDR2 sequences are MDHEN and SYDVKM. CDR3 region: CASSLRGYTGELFF. CDR3 bases: TGTGCCAGCAGTTTAAGGGGGTACACCGGGGAGCTGTTTTTT.

The chain has TRBV7-8 and TRBJ2-3, with 7 bases identical to TRBD1. Trimming at V came to 5 bases and at J to 4 bases, leaving 9 bases not matched to a gene. Germline values: CDR1 SGHVS, CDR2 FQNEAQ. The CDR3 has 15 amino acids. Written as DNA, the CDR3 is TGTGCCAGCAGCCCCCGGGACAGAGTACCAGATACGCAGTATTTT. Translation gives CASSPRDRVPDTQYF.

This clone showed up just a few times. The chain combines TRBV19 with TRBJ2-7; possible D gene TRBD2, 6 bases. V dropped 6 bases and J dropped 3 bases, with 12 bases sitting between them. Germline V gene lookup returns CDR1 LNHDA and CDR2 SQIVND (reference sequence). The CDR3 loop spans 13 amino acids. CDR3 sequence reads: CASSGGRGYEQYF. The CDR3 DNA reads TGTGCCAGTAGCGGGGGACGTGGCTACGAGCAGTACTTC.

This clone was counted many times. The chain carries TRBV6-5 and TRBJ2-2, with D uncertain. Germline V gene lookup returns CDR1 MNHEY and CDR2 SVGAGI. There are 14 residues in the CDR3. Deletions cut 2 bases from V and 2 bases from J, with 6 bases between. CDR3 sequence: CASSYDTNTGELFF. The CDR3 DNA is TGTGCCAGCAGTTACGACACTAACACCGGGGAGCTGTTTTTT.